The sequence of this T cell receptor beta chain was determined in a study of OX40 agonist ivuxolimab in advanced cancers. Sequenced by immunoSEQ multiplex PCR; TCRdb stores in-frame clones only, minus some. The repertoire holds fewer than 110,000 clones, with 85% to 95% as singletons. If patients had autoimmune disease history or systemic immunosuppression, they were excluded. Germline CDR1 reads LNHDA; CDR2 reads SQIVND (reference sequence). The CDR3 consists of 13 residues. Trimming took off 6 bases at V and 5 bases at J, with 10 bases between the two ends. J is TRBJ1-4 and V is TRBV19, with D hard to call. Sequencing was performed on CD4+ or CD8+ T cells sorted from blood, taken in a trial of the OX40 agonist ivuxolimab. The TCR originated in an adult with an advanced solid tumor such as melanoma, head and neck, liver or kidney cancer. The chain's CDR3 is CASSPNPNEKLFF. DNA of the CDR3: TGTGCCAGTAGCCCAAACCCGAATGAAAAACTGTTTTTT.